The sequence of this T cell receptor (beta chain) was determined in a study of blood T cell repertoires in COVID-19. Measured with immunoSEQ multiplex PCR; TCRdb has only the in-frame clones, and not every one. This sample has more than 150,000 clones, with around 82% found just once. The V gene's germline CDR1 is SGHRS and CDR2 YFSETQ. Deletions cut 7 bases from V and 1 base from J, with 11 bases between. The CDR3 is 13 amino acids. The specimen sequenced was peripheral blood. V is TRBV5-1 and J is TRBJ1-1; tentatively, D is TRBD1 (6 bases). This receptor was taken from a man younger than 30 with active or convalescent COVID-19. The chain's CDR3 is CASQGQRNTEAFF. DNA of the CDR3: TGCGCCAGCCAAGGACAGAGGAACACTGAAGCTTTCTTT.